These T cell receptor beta chains were read from a single sample in a study of post-analysis software for immune sequencing data. Using its own MiXCR run on the PCR reads, TCRdb lists one record per CDR3 protein. The data show 450,000 to 700,000 distinct CDR3 sequences, 44% seen once. The specimen was blood. These receptors were collected from a girl under 18 with multiple sclerosis. The CDR3 runs from the conserved cysteine through the conserved F or W. The order of the fields is V gene, J gene, clone size, D gene, CDR3 protein, CDR3 DNA. D genes are given only for firm matches. Clone size is not always given. Where it is, it says once, few, many or a class for expanded clones.

v_gene: TRBV6-5; j_gene: TRBJ2-5; abundance: .; d_gene: TRBD2; CDR3aa: CASTPGRWETQYF; CDR3nt: TGTGCCAGCACCCCCGGGAGGTGGGAGACCCAGTACTTC
v_gene: TRBV29-1; j_gene: TRBJ2-1; abundance: .; d_gene: TRBD2; CDR3aa: CSASTSGRGNEQFF; CDR3nt: TGCAGCGCCTCGACTAGCGGGAGAGGGAATGAGCAGTTCTTC
v_gene: TRBV20-1; j_gene: TRBJ2-3; abundance: .; d_gene: TRBD2; CDR3aa: CSVQLAGGRRDTQYF; CDR3nt: TGCAGTGTTCAACTAGCGGGAGGACGACGAGATACGCAGTATTTT
v_gene: TRBV28; j_gene: TRBJ1-6; abundance: .; d_gene: .; CDR3aa: CAALSSYNSPLHF; CDR3nt: TGTGCCGCCCTAAGCTCCTATAATTCACCCCTCCACTTT
v_gene: TRBV29-1; j_gene: TRBJ1-5; abundance: few; d_gene: TRBD1; CDR3aa: CSVAPGQGDQPQHF; CDR3nt: TGCAGCGTTGCGCCGGGACAGGGAGACCAGCCCCAGCATTTT
v_gene: TRBV12-3/TRBV12-4; j_gene: TRBJ2-6; abundance: .; d_gene: TRBD1; CDR3aa: CASSPGQGNSGANVLTF; CDR3nt: TGTGCCAGCAGTCCGGGACAGGGGAACTCTGGGGCCAACGTCCTGACTTTC
v_gene: TRBV4-1; j_gene: TRBJ1-1; abundance: .; d_gene: .; CDR3aa: CASSPLAGGTAVNTEAFF; CDR3nt: TGCGCCAGCAGCCCCTTGGCCGGGGGCACGGCGGTGAACACTGAAGCTTTCTTT
v_gene: TRBV5-1; j_gene: TRBJ2-3; abundance: .; d_gene: TRBD1; CDR3aa: CTSATGGGTDTQYF; CDR3nt: TGCACCAGCGCGACAGGGGGAGGCACAGATACGCAGTATTTT
v_gene: TRBV4-2; j_gene: TRBJ2-3; abundance: few; d_gene: TRBD2; CDR3aa: CASSQEGLVSDTQYF; CDR3nt: TGTGCCAGCAGCCAAGAGGGACTAGTCTCAGATACGCAGTATTTT
v_gene: TRBV10-3; j_gene: TRBJ1-2; abundance: few; d_gene: .; CDR3aa: CAISDPGQSSNYGYTF; CDR3nt: TGTGCCATCAGTGACCCCGGACAGTCCTCTAACTATGGCTACACCTTC
v_gene: TRBV7-2; j_gene: TRBJ2-3; abundance: .; d_gene: .; CDR3aa: CASSVRQDSVTDTQYF; CDR3nt: TGTGCCAGCAGCGTAAGACAGGACAGCGTCACAGATACGCAGTATTTT
v_gene: TRBV7-9; j_gene: TRBJ1-1; abundance: few; d_gene: .; CDR3aa: CASSLVQVNTEAFF; CDR3nt: TGTGCCAGCAGCTTAGTACAGGTGAACACTGAAGCTTTCTTT
v_gene: TRBV9; j_gene: TRBJ1-2; abundance: .; d_gene: .; CDR3aa: CASTPGTNYGYTF; CDR3nt: TGTGCCAGCACCCCAGGAACTAACTATGGCTACACCTTC
v_gene: TRBV29-1; j_gene: TRBJ1-1; abundance: .; d_gene: .; CDR3aa: CSAYQQGPGTEAFF; CDR3nt: TGCAGCGCGTACCAACAGGGCCCGGGAACTGAAGCTTTCTTT
v_gene: TRBV25-1; j_gene: TRBJ2-5; abundance: .; d_gene: .; CDR3aa: CASSEYTSQETQYF; CDR3nt: TGTGCCAGCAGTGAATACACGTCCCAAGAGACCCAGTACTTC
v_gene: TRBV12-3/TRBV12-4; j_gene: TRBJ1-2; abundance: few; d_gene: TRBD1; CDR3aa: CASSLNRGRSGYTF; CDR3nt: TGTGCCAGCAGTTTAAACAGGGGAAGGAGTGGCTACACCTTC
v_gene: TRBV6-1; j_gene: TRBJ2-7; abundance: .; d_gene: TRBD1; CDR3aa: CASSEVGQVYEQYF; CDR3nt: TGTGCCAGCAGTGAAGTTGGACAGGTCTACGAGCAGTACTTC
v_gene: TRBV25-1; j_gene: TRBJ2-7; abundance: .; d_gene: .; CDR3aa: CASLSTLGPYEQYF; CDR3nt: TGTGCCAGCCTTTCAACCCTTGGGCCTTACGAGCAGTACTTC
v_gene: TRBV7-7; j_gene: TRBJ2-3; abundance: .; d_gene: TRBD2; CDR3aa: CASSKDGGSTDTQYF; CDR3nt: TGTGCTAGCAGTAAAGACGGGGGGAGCACAGATACGCAGTATTTT
v_gene: TRBV29-1; j_gene: TRBJ1-4; abundance: .; d_gene: .; CDR3aa: CSAMTDGGEKLFF; CDR3nt: TGCAGCGCTATGACAGACGGGGGCGAAAAACTGTTTTTT
v_gene: TRBV6-5; j_gene: TRBJ2-2; abundance: once; d_gene: TRBD2; CDR3aa: CASSYGTSDTGELFF; CDR3nt: TGTGCCAGCAGTTACGGGACTAGCGACACCGGGGAGCTGTTTTTT
v_gene: TRBV12-3/TRBV12-4; j_gene: TRBJ1-2; abundance: .; d_gene: .; CDR3aa: CASSLGEGVGGYTF; CDR3nt: TGTGCCAGCAGTTTAGGGGAAGGGGTCGGAGGCTACACCTTC
v_gene: TRBV24-1; j_gene: TRBJ1-5; abundance: few; d_gene: .; CDR3aa: CATSDRQANQPQHF; CDR3nt: TGTGCCACCAGTGATCGACAGGCCAATCAGCCCCAGCATTTT
v_gene: TRBV10-3; j_gene: TRBJ1-2; abundance: .; d_gene: .; CDR3aa: CATRGNYGYTF; CDR3nt: TGTGCCACCAGGGGTAACTATGGCTACACCTTC
v_gene: TRBV5-1; j_gene: TRBJ1-1; abundance: few; d_gene: TRBD1; CDR3aa: CASSQGQARTEAFF; CDR3nt: TGCGCCAGCAGCCAGGGACAGGCCCGGACTGAAGCTTTCTTT
v_gene: TRBV24-1; j_gene: TRBJ2-7; abundance: .; d_gene: .; CDR3aa: CATSPDNTYEQYF; CDR3nt: TGTGCCACCAGTCCGGACAACACCTACGAGCAGTACTTC
v_gene: TRBV25-1; j_gene: TRBJ2-1; abundance: .; d_gene: .; CDR3aa: CASRGDSIYNEQFF; CDR3nt: TGTGCCAGCAGAGGGGACTCGATCTACAATGAGCAGTTCTTC
v_gene: TRBV12-3/TRBV12-4; j_gene: TRBJ2-1; abundance: .; d_gene: .; CDR3aa: CASSLESGRGHQFF; CDR3nt: TGTGCCAGCAGTTTAGAGTCTGGTAGGGGACATCAGTTCTTC
v_gene: TRBV12-3/TRBV12-4; j_gene: TRBJ2-1; abundance: .; d_gene: .; CDR3aa: CASSPSTWDKIYNEQFF; CDR3nt: TGTGCCAGCAGTCCCTCTACTTGGGACAAGATCTACAATGAGCAGTTCTTC
v_gene: TRBV7-8; j_gene: TRBJ2-1; abundance: few; d_gene: TRBD1; CDR3aa: CASSEGTGSSYNEQFF; CDR3nt: TGTGCCAGCAGCGAGGGGACAGGGAGCTCCTACAATGAGCAGTTCTTC
v_gene: TRBV29-1; j_gene: TRBJ2-1; abundance: .; d_gene: TRBD1; CDR3aa: CSVAPLSGQLYNEQFF; CDR3nt: TGCAGCGTCGCACCTCTATCGGGACAGCTATACAATGAGCAGTTCTTC
v_gene: TRBV7-6; j_gene: TRBJ1-2; abundance: few; d_gene: .; CDR3aa: CASSLAGGSSGYTF; CDR3nt: TGTGCCAGCAGCTTAGCGGGGGGGAGCTCTGGCTACACCTTC
v_gene: TRBV27; j_gene: TRBJ2-7; abundance: .; d_gene: TRBD2; CDR3aa: CASSLASGRVSFGEQYF; CDR3nt: TGTGCCAGCAGTTTAGCTAGCGGGAGGGTTTCCTTCGGCGAGCAGTACTTC
v_gene: TRBV4-2; j_gene: TRBJ2-1; abundance: few; d_gene: TRBD1; CDR3aa: CASSQGQGIDEQFF; CDR3nt: TGTGCCAGCAGCCAAGGACAGGGGATAGATGAGCAGTTCTTC
v_gene: TRBV12-3/TRBV12-4; j_gene: TRBJ1-5; abundance: .; d_gene: .; CDR3aa: CASTGVGVDQPQHF; CDR3nt: TGTGCCAGCACCGGCGTGGGGGTAGATCAGCCCCAGCATTTT
v_gene: TRBV4-1; j_gene: TRBJ2-1; abundance: .; d_gene: .; CDR3aa: CASSEISAYNEQFF; CDR3nt: TGCGCCAGCAGCGAGATATCTGCCTACAATGAGCAGTTCTTC
v_gene: TRBV6-5; j_gene: TRBJ2-3; abundance: few; d_gene: .; CDR3aa: CASRAPSTDTQYF; CDR3nt: TGTGCCAGCCGAGCGCCCAGCACAGATACGCAGTATTTT
v_gene: TRBV27; j_gene: TRBJ1-2; abundance: few; d_gene: TRBD1; CDR3aa: CASSSTGKLYGYTF; CDR3nt: TGTGCCAGCAGTTCGACAGGGAAGCTCTATGGCTACACCTTC
v_gene: TRBV5-1; j_gene: TRBJ1-1; abundance: once; d_gene: .; CDR3aa: CASSSIRQGDTEAFF; CDR3nt: TGCGCCAGCAGCTCTATCCGACAAGGGGACACTGAAGCTTTCTTT
v_gene: TRBV20-1; j_gene: TRBJ2-3; abundance: .; d_gene: TRBD2; CDR3aa: CSAPLADHTDTQYF; CDR3nt: TGCAGTGCTCCTCTAGCGGACCACACAGATACGCAGTATTTT
v_gene: TRBV29-1; j_gene: TRBJ2-7; abundance: .; d_gene: TRBD2; CDR3aa: CSGPRESSYEQYF; CDR3nt: TGCAGCGGGCCGCGGGAGTCATCCTACGAGCAGTACTTC
v_gene: TRBV7-9; j_gene: TRBJ1-1; abundance: few; d_gene: .; CDR3aa: CASTSQEMNTEAFF; CDR3nt: TGTGCCAGCACCTCACAGGAGATGAACACTGAAGCTTTCTTT
v_gene: TRBV12-3/TRBV12-4; j_gene: TRBJ2-6; abundance: few; d_gene: TRBD1; CDR3aa: CATEGQGAAGANVLTF; CDR3nt: TGTGCCACCGAGGGACAGGGGGCGGCAGGGGCCAACGTCCTGACTTTC
v_gene: TRBV12-3/TRBV12-4; j_gene: TRBJ2-1; abundance: .; d_gene: TRBD2; CDR3aa: CASSPGLAGKNEQFF; CDR3nt: TGTGCCAGCAGCCCTGGACTAGCGGGAAAAAATGAGCAGTTCTTC
v_gene: TRBV7-9; j_gene: TRBJ1-2; abundance: .; d_gene: .; CDR3aa: CASSHGQGVYGYTF; CDR3nt: TGTGCCAGCAGCCATGGGCAGGGCGTCTATGGCTACACCTTC
v_gene: TRBV3-1; j_gene: TRBJ2-1; abundance: .; d_gene: TRBD2; CDR3aa: CASSQISGKKQFF; CDR3nt: TGTGCCAGCAGCCAGATTAGCGGGAAAAAGCAGTTCTTC
v_gene: TRBV29-1; j_gene: TRBJ1-2; abundance: .; d_gene: .; CDR3aa: CSVKPAYGYTF; CDR3nt: TGCAGCGTTAAGCCAGCCTATGGCTACACCTTC
v_gene: TRBV12-3/TRBV12-4; j_gene: TRBJ2-7; abundance: many; d_gene: .; CDR3aa: CASSFTAGAAEQYF; CDR3nt: TGTGCCAGCAGTTTTACGGCAGGGGCGGCCGAGCAGTACTTC
v_gene: TRBV10-3; j_gene: TRBJ2-5; abundance: .; d_gene: .; CDR3aa: CAIRLGGTQETQYF; CDR3nt: TGTGCCATACGGCTAGGCGGGACCCAAGAGACCCAGTACTTC
v_gene: TRBV29-1; j_gene: TRBJ2-1; abundance: few; d_gene: .; CDR3aa: CSASWQFGLSSYNEQFF; CDR3nt: TGCAGCGCCTCCTGGCAGTTTGGCCTAAGCTCCTACAATGAGCAGTTCTTC
v_gene: TRBV12-3/TRBV12-4; j_gene: TRBJ2-7; abundance: .; d_gene: .; CDR3aa: CASSPGALGVQYF; CDR3nt: TGTGCCAGCAGTCCCGGGGCCTTAGGGGTGCAGTACTTC
v_gene: TRBV12-3/TRBV12-4; j_gene: TRBJ1-6; abundance: .; d_gene: .; CDR3aa: CASSLSNRDSPLHF; CDR3nt: TGTGCCAGCAGTTTATCAAACCGAGATTCACCCCTCCACTTT
v_gene: TRBV4-2; j_gene: TRBJ2-7; abundance: .; d_gene: TRBD1; CDR3aa: CASSQGTGARGDEQYF; CDR3nt: TGTGCCAGCAGCCAAGGGACAGGGGCCCGGGGGGACGAGCAGTACTTC
v_gene: TRBV7-9; j_gene: TRBJ2-5; abundance: few; d_gene: .; CDR3aa: CATSFGRQETQYF; CDR3nt: TGTGCCACTTCATTCGGACGGCAAGAGACCCAGTACTTC
v_gene: TRBV6-5; j_gene: TRBJ1-1; abundance: .; d_gene: .; CDR3aa: CASSRQGGVTEAFF; CDR3nt: TGTGCCAGCAGTAGGCAGGGAGGGGTCACTGAAGCTTTCTTT
v_gene: TRBV20-1; j_gene: TRBJ2-1; abundance: few; d_gene: TRBD2; CDR3aa: CSAPDGLAGYNEQFF; CDR3nt: TGCAGTGCCCCAGACGGACTAGCCGGATACAATGAGCAGTTCTTC
v_gene: TRBV12-3/TRBV12-4; j_gene: TRBJ2-7; abundance: few; d_gene: TRBD2; CDR3aa: CASSSTGTSAFHEQYF; CDR3nt: TGTGCCAGCAGCTCAACCGGGACTAGCGCCTTCCACGAGCAGTACTTC
v_gene: TRBV6-6; j_gene: TRBJ2-1; abundance: few; d_gene: .; CDR3aa: CASSYPFGNEQFF; CDR3nt: TGTGCCAGCAGTTACCCCTTTGGCAATGAGCAGTTCTTC
v_gene: TRBV29-1; j_gene: TRBJ2-5; abundance: few; d_gene: .; CDR3aa: CSVGDWGAAGTQETQYF; CDR3nt: TGCAGCGTTGGGGATTGGGGAGCGGCGGGCACACAAGAGACCCAGTACTTC